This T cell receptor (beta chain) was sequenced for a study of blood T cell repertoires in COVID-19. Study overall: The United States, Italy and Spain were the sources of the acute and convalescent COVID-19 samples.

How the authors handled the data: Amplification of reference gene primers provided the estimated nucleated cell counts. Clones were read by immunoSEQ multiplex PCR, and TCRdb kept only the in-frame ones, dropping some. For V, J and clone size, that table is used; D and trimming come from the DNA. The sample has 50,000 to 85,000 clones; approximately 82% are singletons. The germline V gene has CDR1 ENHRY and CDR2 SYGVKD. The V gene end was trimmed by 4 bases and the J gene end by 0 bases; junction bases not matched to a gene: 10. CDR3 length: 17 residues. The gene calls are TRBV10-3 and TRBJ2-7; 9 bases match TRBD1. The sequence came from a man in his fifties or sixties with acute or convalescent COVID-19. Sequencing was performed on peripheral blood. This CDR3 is CAISVGGTGKSSYEQYF. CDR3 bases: TGTGCCATCAGTGTCGGAGGGACAGGGAAGTCCTCCTACGAGCAGTACTTC.